In this sample, the clone carrying this T cell receptor (beta chain) turned up a few times. Its antigen is as yet unknown. The sample originates from a study of T-cell memory formation after mild COVID-19. The study, taken as a whole, reports: Later expanders leaned toward CD4+, whereas clones contracting from day 15 to 85 were balanced CD4/CD8. Contracting clones localized mainly to CM and EM when CD4+ and mainly to EMRA when CD8+.

Employing constant-segment primers, 5'RACE generated TCR alpha and TCR beta cDNA libraries bearing sample barcodes and UMIs. MiXCR, run by TCRdb on the 5' RACE reads, gives a single entry per CDR3 protein. The data show fewer than 700,000 distinct CDR3 sequences, about 20% seen once. This CDR3 has 14 residues. V lost 4 bases to trimming and J lost 8 bases, with 18 bases between them. CDR1 is SGHNT and CDR2 is YYREEE in the germline V gene (reference sequence). The source is an adult woman who had mild COVID-19 (a few samples of this study predate the infection). Cell type and time point are not known. The chain recombines TRBV5-4 with TRBJ1-1, with D hard to call. The sample taken for sequencing was PBMCs or a T cell subset sorted from them (not recorded which). CDR3 DNA sequence: TGTGCCAGCAGCCCGCGATTAACGGACGGGGAAGCTTTCTTT. Translated, it gives CASSPRLTDGEAFF. The variable domain in full, completed from reference TRBV5-4 and TRBJ1-1, reads ETGVTQSPTHLIKTRGQQVTLRCSSQSGHNTVSWYQQALGQGPQFIFQYYREEENGRGNFPPRFSGLQFPNYSSELNVNALELDDSALYLCASSPRLTDGEAFFGQGTRLTVV.